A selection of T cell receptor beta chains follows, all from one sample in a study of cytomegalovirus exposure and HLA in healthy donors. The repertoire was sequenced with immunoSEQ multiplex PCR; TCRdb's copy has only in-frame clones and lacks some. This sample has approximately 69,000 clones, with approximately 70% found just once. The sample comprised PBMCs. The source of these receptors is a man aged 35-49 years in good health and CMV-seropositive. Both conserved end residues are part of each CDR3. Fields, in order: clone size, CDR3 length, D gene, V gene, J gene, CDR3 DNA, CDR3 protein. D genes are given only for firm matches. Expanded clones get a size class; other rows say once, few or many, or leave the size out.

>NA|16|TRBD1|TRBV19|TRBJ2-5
TGTGCCAGTAGTATGTCGGCTCAGGGGGCGGGAGAGACCCAGTACTTC
CASSMSAQGAGETQYF
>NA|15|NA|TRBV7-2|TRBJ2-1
TGTGCCAGCAGCTTAGGAGGGGGAGTACTCAATGAGCAGTTCTTC
CASSLGGGVLNEQFF
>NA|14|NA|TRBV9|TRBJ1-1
TGTGCCAGCAGCCCAGACTCCGGGAACACTGAAGCTTTCTTT
CASSPDSGNTEAFF
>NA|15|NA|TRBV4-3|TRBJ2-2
TGCGCCAGCAGCCAAGAGGCCAGAATAACCGGGGAGCTGTTTTTT
CASSQEARITGELFF
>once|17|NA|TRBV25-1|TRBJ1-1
TGTGCCAGCAGTGAATTTTTTCGGGTGGCAGATAACACTGAAGCTTTCTTT
CASSEFFRVADNTEAFF
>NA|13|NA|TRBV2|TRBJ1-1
TGTGCCAGCAGTGAGGGCCGTCACACTGAAGCTTTCTTT
CASSEGRHTEAFF
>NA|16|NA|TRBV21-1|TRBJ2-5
TGTGCCAGCAGCAAAGGGGGCAGGGCTAATGGGGAGACCCAGTACTTC
CASSKGGRANGETQYF
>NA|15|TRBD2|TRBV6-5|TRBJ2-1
TGTGCCAGCAGTTCTAGCGGGGGGGGATACAATGAGCAGTTCTTC
CASSSSGGGYNEQFF
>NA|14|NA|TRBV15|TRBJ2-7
TGTGCCACCAGCAGAGAATTAGCGGACTACGAGCAGTACTTC
CATSRELADYEQYF
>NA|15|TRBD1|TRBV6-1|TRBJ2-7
TGTGCCAGCAGTGACATGACAGGGGGTTATGCCGAGCAGTACTTC
CASSDMTGGYAEQYF
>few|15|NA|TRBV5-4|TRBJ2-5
TGTGCCAGCAGCTTGGAGGGAGGAAGTCAAGAGACCCAGTACTTC
CASSLEGGSQETQYF
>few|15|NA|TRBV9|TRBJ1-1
TGTGCCAGCAGCCCCCGTCCCAGGGGTCGGACTGAAGCTTTCTTT
CASSPRPRGRTEAFF
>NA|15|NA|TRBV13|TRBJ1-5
TGTGCCAGCAGCGGGGCACAGGGTACGAATCAGCCCCAGCATTTT
CASSGAQGTNQPQHF
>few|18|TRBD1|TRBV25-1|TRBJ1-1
TGTGCCAGCAGCCCCATGGATTTGCAGGGGGTCCAGAACACTGAAGCTTTCTTT
CASSPMDLQGVQNTEAFF
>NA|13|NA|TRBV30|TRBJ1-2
TGTGCCTGGAGTGGAGGAGATAGCTATGGCTACACTTTC
CAWSGGDSYGYTF
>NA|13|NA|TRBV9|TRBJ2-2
TGTGCCAGCAGCGTAGCAGGCACCGGGGAGCTGTTTTTT
CASSVAGTGELFF
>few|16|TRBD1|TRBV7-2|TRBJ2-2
TGTGCCAGCAGCCCCAGACAGGGGGCGTTGAGCGGGGAGCTGTTTTTT
CASSPRQGALSGELFF
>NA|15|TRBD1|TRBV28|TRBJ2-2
TGTGCCAGCAGACCGGGACAGGGGAACACCGGGGAGCTGTTTTTT
CASRPGQGNTGELFF
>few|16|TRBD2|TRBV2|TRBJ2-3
TGTGCCAGCAGTTCCCCTAGCGGGGGGGCCGCAGATACGCAGTATTTT
CASSSPSGGAADTQYF
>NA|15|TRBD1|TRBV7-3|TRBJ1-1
TGTGCCAGCAGCGAGGACAGGGGGATGAACACTGAAGCTTTCTTT
CASSEDRGMNTEAFF
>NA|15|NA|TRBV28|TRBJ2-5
TGTGCCAGCAGTTTATCAGGGGACATGTCGGAGACCCAGTACTTC
CASSLSGDMSETQYF
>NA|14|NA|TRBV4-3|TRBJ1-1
TGCGCCAGCAGCCAAGACATCACGCACACCGAAGCTTTCTTT
CASSQDITHTEAFF
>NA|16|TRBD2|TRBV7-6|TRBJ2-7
TGTGCCAGCAGCTTAGGAGGTGGACTAGTTTCACCCGAGCAGTACTTC
CASSLGGGLVSPEQYF
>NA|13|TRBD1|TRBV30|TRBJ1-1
TGTGCCTGGAGTGTCACAGGGGGGAGTGAAGCTTTCTTT
CAWSVTGGSEAFF
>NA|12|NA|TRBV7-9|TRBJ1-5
TGTGCCAGCAGCTTGGCGGGGCAGCCCCAGCATTTT
CASSLAGQPQHF
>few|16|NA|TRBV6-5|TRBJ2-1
TGTGCCAGCAGTTACTCTGACTCGCGGGGCTTCAATGAGCAGTTCTTC
CASSYSDSRGFNEQFF
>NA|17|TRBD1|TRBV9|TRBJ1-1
TGTGCCAGCAGCGCCTCGACCGGACAGGGGGTGAACACTGAAGCTTTCTTT
CASSASTGQGVNTEAFF
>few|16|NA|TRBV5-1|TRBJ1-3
TGCGCCAGCAGCTTTGCCGGGACTAGCTCTGGAAACACCATATATTTT
CASSFAGTSSGNTIYF
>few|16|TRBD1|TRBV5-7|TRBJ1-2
TGTGCCAGCAGCTGGTCGCGGGTGGGACAGGGCTATGGCTACACCTTC
CASSWSRVGQGYGYTF
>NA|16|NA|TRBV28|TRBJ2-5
TGTGCCAGCAGTTTAAGCTGGGCAGGGGAAGAGGGGACCCAGTACTTC
CASSLSWAGEEGTQYF
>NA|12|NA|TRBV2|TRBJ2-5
TGTGCCAGCAGTATGGGGATGACAGCCCAGTACTTC
CASSMGMTAQYF
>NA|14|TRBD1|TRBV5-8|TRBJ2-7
TGTGCCAGCAGGCCACAGGGGAAGGGGCGCGAGCAGTACTTC
CASRPQGKGREQYF
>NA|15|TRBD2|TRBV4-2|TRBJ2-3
TGTGCCAGCAGCCAGTCTAGCGGGGGGGCAGATACGCAGTATTTT
CASSQSSGGADTQYF
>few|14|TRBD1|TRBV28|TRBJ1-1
TGTGCCAGCAGTTTGGACAGGGGAGGGACTGAAGCTTTCTTT
CASSLDRGGTEAFF
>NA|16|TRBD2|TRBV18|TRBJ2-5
TGTGCCAGCTCACCACCCCGTAGCGGGGGACAAGAGACCCAGTACTTC
CASSPPRSGGQETQYF
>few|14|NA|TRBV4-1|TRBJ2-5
TGCGCCAGCAGCCTAATCGGAGAGCAAGAGACCCAGTACTTC
CASSLIGEQETQYF
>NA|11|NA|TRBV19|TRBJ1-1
TGTGCCAGTAGTAGCAGGGTGGAAGCTTTCTTT
CASSSRVEAFF
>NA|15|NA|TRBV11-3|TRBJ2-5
TGTGCCAGCAGCTCAAAGACTGAGGGTCTAGAGACCCAGTACTTC
CASSSKTEGLETQYF
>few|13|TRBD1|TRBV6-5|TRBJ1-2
TGTGCCAGCAACAAGGGACAGGGCTATGGCTACACCTTC
CASNKGQGYGYTF
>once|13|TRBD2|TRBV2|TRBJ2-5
TGTGCCAGCAGAGCGGGGGCCGGGGAGACCCAGTACTTC
CASRAGAGETQYF
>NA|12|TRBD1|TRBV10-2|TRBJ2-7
TGCGCCAGCAGGATGACAGGGTCCGAGCAGTACTTC
CASRMTGSEQYF
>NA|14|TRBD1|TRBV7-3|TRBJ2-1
TGTGCCAGCAGCTCGGGACAGGGGGCCTATGAGCAGTTCTTC
CASSSGQGAYEQFF
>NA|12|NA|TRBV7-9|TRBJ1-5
TGTGCCAGCAGCGCACAAGATGGGCCCCAGCATTTT
CASSAQDGPQHF
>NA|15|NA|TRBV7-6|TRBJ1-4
TGTGCCAGCAGCCGAGCCGGGGGAAGGGATGAAAAACTGTTTTTT
CASSRAGGRDEKLFF
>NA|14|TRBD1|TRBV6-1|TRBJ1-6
TGTGCCAGCAGGGACAGGGGGCGACGATCACCCCTCCACTTT
CASRDRGRRSPLHF
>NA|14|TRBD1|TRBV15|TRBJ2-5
TGTGCCACCAGCAGGGACAGGGGGCAAGAGACCCAGTACTTC
CATSRDRGQETQYF
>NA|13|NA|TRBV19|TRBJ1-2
TGTGCCAGTAGTATCGATAAGGGGAGGGTAGGAACCTTC
CASSIDKGRVGTF
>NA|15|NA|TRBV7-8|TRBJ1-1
TGTGCCAGCAGCTTGTACGGGGGGAGAAACACTGAAGCTTTCTTT
CASSLYGGRNTEAFF
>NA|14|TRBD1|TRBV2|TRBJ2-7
TGTGCCAGCAGTCCAACAGGGGGCTACTACGAGCAGTACTTC
CASSPTGGYYEQYF
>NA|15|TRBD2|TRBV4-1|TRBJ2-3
TGCGCCAGCAGCCAAGGGCGGGGGGGCCTGAGTACGCAGTATTTT
CASSQGRGGLSTQYF